Below are 23 T cell receptor beta chains sequenced from a single sample in a study of cytomegalovirus exposure and HLA in healthy donors. This PCR relied on a set of 60 Vbeta primers and 13 Jbeta primers. Repertoires were generated with immunoSEQ multiplex PCR, while TCRdb's copy carries only in-frame clones and drops some. The sample has over 150,000 clones, more than 75% seen once. Source material: PBMCs. Every receptor here comes from a girl under three years old in good health and CMV-seronegative.

This chain uses TRBV9 with TRBJ2-7; 8 bases line up with TRBD2. This CDR3 is built from 16 residues. The junction had 6 bases not matched to a gene; V was cut back by 0 bases and J by 1 base. Germline V gives CDR1 SGDLS, CDR2 YYNGEE. Written as DNA, the CDR3 is TGTGCCAGCAGCGTAGAGGCTTCTAGCGGGTCCTACGAGCAGTACTTC. It translates to CASSVEASSGSYEQYF.

This chain joins TRBV4-1 and TRBJ2-1; D call uncertain. The CDR3 extends over 15 amino acids. V was trimmed by 0 bases and J by 2 bases, leaving 8 bases between them. Germline values: CDR1 MGHRA, CDR2 YSYEKL. In DNA, the CDR3 is TGCGCCAGCAGCCAAGATAACAGCCCCTACAATGAGCAGTTCTTC. Protein product: CASSQDNSPYNEQFF.

The V gene is TRBV19, the J gene TRBJ1-5; D not certain. Germline CDR1 reads LNHDA; CDR2 reads SQIVND (reference sequence). Deletions cut 3 bases from V and 3 bases from J, with 15 bases between. The CDR3 spans 16 residues. The CDR3 reads CASSIFREIDNQPQHF. The CDR3 DNA is TGTGCCAGTAGTATCTTTAGGGAGATCGACAATCAGCCCCAGCATTTT.

This rearrangement joins TRBV6-1 to TRBJ2-3, with TRBD2 matching over 14 bases. Germline V gene lookup returns CDR1 MNHNS and CDR2 SASEGT. The CDR3 totals 14 residues. Losses at the gene ends were 4 bases for V and 8 bases for J; bases not matched to a gene: 2. The CDR3 DNA sequence: TGTGCCAGCAGTGTGACTAGCGGGAGGGTTACGCAGTATTTT. Residues: CASSVTSGRVTQYF.

The gene calls are TRBV27 and TRBJ1-2; 7 nucleotides agree with TRBD1. Trimming took 4 bases from V and 1 from J; bases not matched to a gene: 6. Germline CDR1 reads MNHEY; CDR2 reads SMNVEV (reference sequence). The CDR3 has 15 residues. The CDR3 protein is CASSSATGRNYGYTF. CDR3 coding DNA: TGTGCCAGCAGTTCCGCGACAGGGCGTAACTATGGCTACACCTTC.

The chain uses TRBV7-9 and TRBJ1-2; D gene ambiguous. Germline V CDR1 and CDR2: SEHNR, FQNEAQ (reference sequence). The CDR3 covers 13 residues. V shed 5 bases and J shed 2 bases, with 9 bases lying between them. The CDR3 protein is CASSPSLNYGYTF. CDR3 DNA: TGTGCCAGCAGCCCAAGCTTAAACTATGGCTACACCTTC.

The genes are TRBV5-1 and TRBJ2-7, with 7 bases identical to TRBD1. Germline V lookup: CDR1 SGHRS, CDR2 YFSETQ. V dropped 3 bases and J dropped 6; count of bases not matched to a gene: 6. The CDR3 contains 13 residues. CDR3 region: CASSWGQTAEQYF. Here the CDR3 DNA reads TGCGCCAGCAGCTGGGGACAGACAGCCGAGCAGTACTTC.

With respect to this clone: This CDR3 is also generated by other DNA sequences in the sample. The rearrangement links TRBV27 to TRBJ2-1, with D hard to call. CDR3 length equals 13 residues. Germline CDR1 is MNHEY and CDR2 is SMNVEV (reference sequence). V was clipped by 6 bases and J by 7 bases, with 13 bases between them. The CDR3 region has the DNA TGTGCCAGCAGCTCAATTCTAGTGAATGAGCAGTTCTTC. It codes for CASSSILVNEQFF.

V gene TRBV18 combines with J gene TRBJ2-3, with 10 nucleotides matching TRBD1. CDR3 length: 16 amino acids. Per germline, CDR1 KGHSH and CDR2 LQKENI. With V trimmed by 6 bases and J by 4 bases, 10 bases remained unmatched. CDR3 DNA: TGTGCCAGCTCTCAAGGCCGGGACAGGGGATCAGATACGCAGTATTTT. Translation gives CASSQGRDRGSDTQYF.

In its sample, this clone was seen once. The chain recombines TRBV19 with TRBJ1-2; 8 positions agree with TRBD1. Germline values: CDR1 LNHDA, CDR2 SQIVND (reference sequence). The CDR3 spans 14 residues. J was trimmed by 2 bases and V by 5 bases; bases with no gene match: 4. The chain's CDR3 is CASSAGQGNYGYTF. CDR3 bases: TGTGCCAGTAGTGCCGGACAGGGAAACTATGGCTACACCTTC.

The V gene is TRBV30, the J gene TRBJ2-5; weak D call: TRBD1 (6 bases). The CDR3 extends over 13 amino acids. The germline V and J ends were trimmed by 6 bases and 4 bases, with 15 bases remaining between them. The germline V gene has CDR1 GTSNPN and CDR2 SVGIG (reference sequence). The CDR3 protein is CACPGQGGETQYF. DNA of the CDR3: TGTGCCTGTCCGGGACAAGGAGGAGAGACCCAGTACTTC.

The chain has TRBV4-1 and TRBJ1-2; 10 nucleotides agree with TRBD1. The CDR3 spans 13 residues. V gave up 3 bases and J gave up 9 bases; unmatched junction bases: 4. CDR1 MGHRA and CDR2 YSYEKL come from the germline V gene. In DNA form, the CDR3 reads TGCGCCAGCAGCCATGACAGGGGGCGAAGCTACACCTTC. It is translated as CASSHDRGRSYTF.

This clone turned up a few times. The chain links TRBV5-6 to TRBJ2-7; D gene ambiguous. The CDR3 length is 12 residues. Germline assignment: CDR1 SGHDT and CDR2 YYEEEE. V was clipped by 2 bases and J by 2 bases, with 5 bases between them. The CDR3, as DNA: TGTGCCAGCAGCTTTCAGACCTACGAGCAGTACTTC. Translated, it gives CASSFQTYEQYF.

The V call is TRBV6-1, the J call TRBJ1-3, with D perhaps TRBD1 (5 bases). Germline lookup yields CDR1 MNHNS and CDR2 SASEGT. This CDR3 has 15 residues. The V and J ends lost 5 bases and 4 bases respectively, with 15 bases between them. The CDR3 region is CASSLVRAVGNTIYF. CDR3 coding DNA: TGTGCCAGCAGTCTGGTCAGGGCAGTAGGAAACACCATATATTTT.

The genes are TRBV29-1 and TRBJ1-1, with 7 bases aligning to TRBD1. The CDR3 loop spans 15 amino acids. Per germline, CDR1 SQVTM and CDR2 ANQGSEA. The J segment lost 3 bases and the V segment lost 4 bases, leaving 11 bases of the junction unmatched. The CDR3 nucleotides read TGCAGCGTTGGGGGCAGGGGGGCATGGGACACTGAAGCTTTCTTT. It codes for CSVGGRGAWDTEAFF.

The CDR3 is CASSHTGKNYGYTF. The CDR3 nucleotides read TGTGCCAGCAGCCATACAGGGAAAAACTATGGCTACACCTTC. This chain joins TRBV7-2 and TRBJ1-2, with D possibly TRBD1 on 6 matching bases. Per germline, CDR1 SGHTA and CDR2 FQGNSA. The CDR3 is made up of 14 amino acids. V lost 5 bases and J lost 2, with 12 bases in between.

This clone appeared a few times. V is TRBV6-7 and J is TRBJ2-2, with no clear D. TRBV6-7 is classed as an ORF, of uncertain function. Trimming took 10 bases from V and 3 from J, leaving 12 bases between them. This CDR3 has 13 amino acids. DNA for the CDR3: TGTGCCATCCGAGCGCGAGACACCGGGGAGCTGTTTTTT. This codes for CAIRARDTGELFF.

As DNA, the CDR3 is TGTGCCTGGAGTGTTGGGTCCGGGTACGAGCAGTACTTC. This translates into CAWSVGSGYEQYF. J is TRBJ2-7 and V is TRBV30, with D unclear. The germline CDR1 and CDR2 sequences are GTSNPN and SVGIG (reference sequence). The CDR3 runs 13 residues. Trimming pared 0 bases from V and 4 bases from J, leaving 10 bases between.

The rearrangement joins TRBV7-2 to TRBJ2-2; 10 nucleotides agree with TRBD2. This CDR3 has 18 residues. J was trimmed by 6 bases and V by 5 bases; bases with no gene match: 15. From germline, CDR1 is SGHTA and CDR2 FQGNSA. The CDR3 region is CASSLAQFPGLASGELFF. The CDR3 DNA sequence: TGTGCCAGCAGCCTCGCGCAGTTCCCGGGACTAGCGTCCGGGGAGCTGTTTTTT.

The V gene is TRBV6-5, the J gene TRBJ2-1, with TRBD1 matching over 8 bases. CDR1 MNHEY and CDR2 SVGAGI come from the germline V gene. The CDR3 runs 15 residues. The J segment lost 5 bases and the V segment lost 1 base, leaving 4 bases of the junction unmatched. CDR3 sequence (DNA): TGTGCCAGCAGTTACTTCCAGGGGGCGAACAATGAGCAGTTCTTC. Its translation: CASSYFQGANNEQFF.

The V gene is TRBV18, the J gene TRBJ2-3; the match to TRBD1 covers 12 bases. In germline, CDR1 is KGHSH, CDR2 LQKENI. The V segment lost 6 bases and the J segment 4 bases; nucleotides outside the gene matches: 2. This CDR3 comprises 14 residues. This chain's CDR3 is CASSGTGGSDTQYF. For the CDR3, the DNA is TGTGCCAGCTCCGGGACAGGGGGCTCAGATACGCAGTATTTT.

This clone was counted only a few times. This rearrangement joins TRBV7-2 to TRBJ1-1; D is undetermined. Trimming shortened V by 2 bases and J by 10 bases, and 20 bases separated the two germline ends. The CDR3 is 15 residues long. The germline gives CDR1 SGHTA, CDR2 FQGNSA. CDR3 amino acids: CASSLREREDVGAFF. CDR3 bases: TGTGCCAGCAGCTTACGGGAGAGGGAGGATGTCGGAGCTTTCTTT.

This clone was observed once. This rearrangement joins TRBV7-8 to TRBJ2-3; D is perhaps TRBD2 (7 bases). The germline gives CDR1 SGHVS, CDR2 FQNEAQ. This CDR3 region has 16 residues. Trimming removed 4 bases from V and 3 bases from J, with 17 bases in between. The CDR3 coding sequence is TGTGCCAGCAGCTCCCCCCGGGGGGCCCTGACAGATACGCAGTATTTT. Translated, it gives CASSSPRGALTDTQYF.